This T cell receptor (beta chain) was found in a study of shared clonotypes between healthy human individuals. Overall study: Donors were a couple of women and a few men aged 18 to 49.

Unmatched junction bases numbered 4, after V lost 6 bases and J lost 1 base. CDR1 and CDR2 from the germline V gene are MNHNY and SVGAGI (reference sequence). This CDR3 spans 14 amino acids. Repertoires were generated with immunoSEQ multiplex PCR, while TCRdb's copy carries only in-frame clones and drops some. The table has around 510,000 clones, around 81% seen once. Sequencing used PBMCs. The V call is TRBV6-6, the J call TRBJ1-1; 8 bases are a match to TRBD1. The source is a woman aged 40 to 50 in good health. Some clones in this sample may be carry-over from other donors' samples. CDR3 residues: CASRPGTGNTEAFF. CDR3 DNA sequence: TGTGCCAGCAGACCCGGGACAGGGAACACTGAAGCTTTCTTT.